This TCR beta chain was retrieved from a study of tumor-infiltrating lymphocytes in primary liver carcinoma. Study-wide points: Tumor top-250-clone fraction significantly exceeded that of blood (p = 0.039).

The germline V gene encodes CDR1 SGHTS and CDR2 YDEGEE. The length of the CDR3 is 17 residues. Total RNA and DNA came together from around 20-30 mg of bulk tissue without cell sorting. Through surgical resection, the patients' primary liver carcinoma was treated. From 500 ng of total RNA, TCR beta-specific cDNA was reverse-transcribed using a constant-region primer. Modified slightly, ARM-PCR produced TCR beta libraries over three nested multiplex PCR rounds. TRBV1-TRBV30 forward primers paired with a C-beta reverse primer drove the first two PCR rounds, approximately 11 cycles each. Using its own MiXCR run on the multiplex PCR reads, TCRdb lists one record per CDR3 protein. In the table there are around 40,000 distinct CDR3 sequences, roughly 73% of which are singletons. About this clonotype: The target antigen is unknown. A junction end diverges from the germline sequence, so it may reflect a read error.

This rearrangement joins TRBV5-8 to TRBJ2-1; 11 nucleotides match TRBD2. The specimen was liver tumor tissue from sampling region 2. As to subset: tumor region T2, inferior pole. The TCR originated in a man aged 35-49 years with primary liver carcinoma and hepatitis B virus infection. CDR3 nucleotide sequence: TGTGCCAACAGCCCGATGGGACTAGCGGCCTCCTACAATGAGCAGTTCTTC. It encodes CANSPMGLAASYNEQFF.